One sample yielded the 2 T cell receptor beta chains listed below, sequenced in a study of metastatic and nonmetastatic thyroid tumors. Via MiXCR, TCRdb re-called the PCR reads. The sample yields over 40,000 clones, roughly 11% seen once. Every patient underwent thyroid surgery untreated. Material: blood. The receptors were sampled from a female donor with papillary thyroid cancer or a benign thyroid nodule (not recorded which). Some clones in this sample may be carry-over from other donors' samples.

This clone was observed many times. The V gene is TRBV11-3, the J gene TRBJ1-1; D unclear. V shed 0 bases and J shed 4 bases, with 12 bases lying between them. There are 15 residues in the CDR3. The germline gives CDR1 SGHNT, CDR2 YENEEA. CDR3 in amino acids: CASSLEMARGTEAFF. The CDR3 bases are TGTGCCAGCAGCTTAGAGATGGCCCGGGGCACTGAAGCTTTCTTT.

This clone is medium-sized in the sample. The chain joins TRBV5-1 to TRBJ1-1; possible D gene TRBD1, 6 bases. V lost 2 bases and J lost 3, with 14 bases in between. Germline assignment: CDR1 SGHRS and CDR2 YFSETQ. The CDR3 is made up of 15 amino acids. The CDR3 sequence: CASSFGGLGDTEAFF. The CDR3 coding sequence is TGCGCCAGCAGCTTCGGGGGGCTTGGGGACACTGAAGCTTTCTTT.